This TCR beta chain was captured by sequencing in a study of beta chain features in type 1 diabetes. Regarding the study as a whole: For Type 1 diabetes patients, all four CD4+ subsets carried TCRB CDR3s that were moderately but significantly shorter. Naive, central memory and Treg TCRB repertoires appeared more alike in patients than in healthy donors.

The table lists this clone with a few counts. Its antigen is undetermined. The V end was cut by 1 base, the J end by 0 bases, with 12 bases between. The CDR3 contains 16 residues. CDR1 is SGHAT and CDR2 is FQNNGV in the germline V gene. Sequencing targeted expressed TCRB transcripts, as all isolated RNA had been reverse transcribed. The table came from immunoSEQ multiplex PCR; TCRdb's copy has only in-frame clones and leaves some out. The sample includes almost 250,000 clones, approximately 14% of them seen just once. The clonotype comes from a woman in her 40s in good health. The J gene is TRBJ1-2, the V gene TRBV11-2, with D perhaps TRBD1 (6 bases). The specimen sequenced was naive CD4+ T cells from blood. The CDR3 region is CASSLVRTAANYGYTF. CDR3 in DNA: TGTGCCAGCAGCTTAGTCCGGACAGCAGCTAACTATGGCTACACCTTC.